These 31 T cell receptor beta chains were sequenced from one sample in a study of cytomegalovirus exposure and HLA in healthy donors (dated by TCRdb to 2017 to 2019). Libraries were prepared through the immunoSEQ multiplex PCR assay. For the multiplex PCR, a mixture combining 60 forward primers for TCR Vbeta segments and 13 reverse primers for TCR Jbeta segments was used. Not all clones reach the TCRdb copy of this immuneACCESS table, which keeps in-frame sequences only. Checked studies attribute under half of the gap to unresolved V genes and leave the rest unexplained. In this sample the table shows about 130,000 clones, over 65% of which occur a single time. The ten largest clones represent 1.5% to 1.9% of the sample. Sequences were obtained from PBMCs. These receptors came from a man in his forties in good health and CMV-seronegative.

The rearrangement uses TRBV7-3 and TRBJ1-3; 10 bases agree with TRBD1. The V segment lost 5 bases and the J segment 4 bases; nucleotides outside the gene matches: 8. There are 16 residues in the CDR3. The germline gives CDR1 SGHTA, CDR2 FQGTGA. The CDR3 sequence: CASSPRTGGKGNTIYF. Here the CDR3 DNA reads TGTGCCAGCAGCCCCCGGACAGGGGGGAAAGGAAACACCATATATTTT. Full variable domain (remainder filled in from reference TRBV7-3 and TRBJ1-3): GAGVSQTPSNKVTEKGKYVELRCDPISGHTALYWYRQSLGQGPEFLIYFQGTGAADDSGLPNDRFFAVRPEGSVSTLKIQRTERGDSAVYLCASSPRTGGKGNTIYFGEGSWLTVV.

The chain has TRBV4-1 and TRBJ2-7, with 8 nucleotides matching TRBD2. V shed 1 base and J 4 bases; nucleotides not matched to a gene: 3. This CDR3 contains 14 residues. Germline V gives CDR1 MGHRA, CDR2 YSYEKL. CDR3 protein: CASSQGLALYEQYF. The DNA for the CDR3 is TGCGCCAGCAGCCAAGGACTAGCGTTGTACGAGCAGTACTTC.

The chain uses TRBV29-1 and TRBJ2-7; 10 bases map to TRBD1. Per germline, CDR1 SQVTM and CDR2 ANQGSEA. This CDR3 has 19 residues. Trimming took 1 base from V and 2 from J; bases not matched to a gene: 17. CDR3 protein: CSVEGRGIGGTGATYEQYF. The CDR3 DNA is TGCAGCGTTGAAGGGAGGGGTATAGGCGGGACAGGGGCGACCTACGAGCAGTACTTC.

The chain recombines TRBV11-2 with TRBJ2-2; TRBD1 is a possible D gene (6 bases). Per the germline V gene, CDR1 is SGHAT and CDR2 is FQNNGV. CDR3 length: 18 amino acids. Trimming took 5 bases from V and 3 from J, leaving 22 bases between them. The CDR3 region has the DNA TGTGCCAGCAGCGGCGCCGAACAGGGTTTTCGGTACACCGGGGAGCTGTTTTTT. Translation gives CASSGAEQGFRYTGELFF.

The chain combines TRBV19 with TRBJ1-5, with D hard to call. The V gene lost 3 bases and the J gene lost 0 bases, with 12 bases spanning the gap. The CDR3 loop spans 16 amino acids. CDR1 and CDR2 from the germline V gene are LNHDA and SQIVND (reference sequence). In nucleotides, the CDR3 is TGTGCCAGTAGTATCCCCTTGTCGTATAGCAATCAGCCCCAGCATTTT. It encodes CASSIPLSYSNQPQHF.

The chain has TRBV29-1 and TRBJ2-5; 10 bases align to TRBD1. The J call may be incorrect, as the DNA end agrees better with TRBJ2-7. This CDR3 has 13 amino acids. Per germline, CDR1 SQVTM and CDR2 ANQGSEA. In DNA, the CDR3 is TGCAGCACTCGAACGACAGGGGGCTCCGAGCAGTACTTC. It codes for CSTRTTGGSEQYF.

This chain joins TRBV6-5 and TRBJ2-7; 9 bases are shared with TRBD2. With 2 bases clipped from V and 5 bases from J, the junction kept 4 bases outside the gene matches. Germline CDR1 is MNHEY and CDR2 is SVGAGI. The CDR3 covers 14 residues. CDR3 sequence: CASSYVGTSNEQYF. The CDR3 nucleotides are TGTGCCAGCAGTTACGTCGGGACTAGCAACGAGCAGTACTTC.

With regard to this clone: This sample also contains other DNA sequences that code for the same CDR3. The chain combines TRBV2 with TRBJ2-1; 8 nucleotides align to TRBD2. Trimming removed 6 bases from V and 5 bases from J; junction bases left unmatched: 0. This CDR3 has 12 residues. CDR1 and CDR2 from the germline V gene are SNHLY and FYNNEI. The CDR3 sequence is CASRGLDNEQFF. In nucleotides, the CDR3 is TGTGCCAGCAGGGGACTAGACAATGAGCAGTTCTTC.

V and J are TRBV18 and TRBJ2-5; 8 bases are a match to TRBD2. V lost 2 bases to trimming and J lost 3 bases; unmatched junction nucleotides: 8. Germline V gene sequence: CDR1 KGHSH, CDR2 LQKENI. This CDR3 is 16 amino acids long. The CDR3 loop is CASSPSASGREETQYF. CDR3 bases: TGTGCCAGCTCACCATCGGCTAGCGGGCGAGAAGAGACCCAGTACTTC. The full variable domain, in which reference TRBV18 and TRBJ2-5 provide the parts outside the CDR3, is NAGVMQNPRHLVRRRGQEARLRCSPMKGHSHVYWYRQLPEEGLKFMVYLQKENIIDESGMPKERFSAEFPKEGPSILRIQQVVRGDSAAYFCASSPSASGREETQYFGPGTRLLVL.

The gene calls are TRBV2 and TRBJ2-5; D gene ambiguous. The DNA matches TRBJ2-7 better at its end, which makes the J call doubtful. The CDR3 loop spans 12 amino acids. Per the germline V gene, CDR1 is SNHLY and CDR2 is FYNNEI. CDR3 protein: CASWEETYEQYF. CDR3 in DNA: TGTGCCAGCTGGGAAGAAACCTACGAGCAGTACTTC.

This chain connects TRBV5-4 to TRBJ2-5; 10 positions match TRBD2. V was pared by 3 bases and J by 5 bases, with 4 bases of the junction left unmatched. Germline assignment: CDR1 SGHNT and CDR2 YYREEE (reference sequence). This CDR3 has 14 amino acids. DNA of the CDR3: TGTGCCAGCAGCTCTAGCGGGGGCGGGGAGACCCAGTACTTC. Its protein is CASSSSGGGETQYF.

J is TRBJ2-5 and V is TRBV27; a possible D gene is TRBD2 (6 bases). V was shortened by 4 bases and J by 9 bases, with 12 bases between the two germline ends. Per the germline V gene, CDR1 is MNHEY and CDR2 is SMNVEV (reference sequence). This CDR3 is built from 12 residues. DNA for the CDR3: TGTGCCAGCAGTTCCCGGGGGATGGCCCAGTACTTC. Its protein product is CASSSRGMAQYF.

The DNA for the CDR3 is TGTGCCAGCAGACACCGGGACAGGTACAATGAGCAGTTCTTC. Its translation is CASRHRDRYNEQFF. V usage is TRBV11-2 and J usage is TRBJ2-1; the match to TRBD1 covers 8 bases. CDR1 is SGHAT, CDR2 FQNNGV, per germline. Trimming at V came to 6 bases and at J to 4 bases, leaving 5 bases not matched to a gene. This CDR3 comprises 14 residues.

The rearrangement links TRBV5-6 to TRBJ2-7, with D hard to call. V shed 4 bases and J shed 6 bases, with 20 bases lying between them. Per the germline V gene, CDR1 is SGHDT and CDR2 is YYEEEE. CDR3 size: 15 residues. DNA for the CDR3: TGTGCCAGCAGCCTCCGCGGTAGCTTCCCCCTCGAGCAGTACTTC. This sequence encodes CASSLRGSFPLEQYF. Combining the CDR3 with reference TRBV5-6 and TRBJ2-7 gives the whole variable domain DAGVTQSPTHLIKTRGQQVTLRCSPKSGHDTVSWYQQALGQGPQFIFQYYEEEERQRGNFPDRFSGHQFPNYSSELNVNALLLGDSALYLCASSLRGSFPLEQYFGPGTRLTVT.

This clone was counted a few times. The chain uses TRBV6-5 and TRBJ2-3, with 7 bases lining up with TRBD1. There are 15 residues in the CDR3. J gave up 5 bases and V 6 bases, and 11 bases lay outside the gene matches. Germline values: CDR1 MNHEY, CDR2 SVGAGI. The CDR3 spells CASSYNDRAVDTQYF. CDR3 nucleotides: TGTGCCAGCAGCTACAACGACAGGGCGGTAGATACGCAGTATTTT.

The chain has TRBV19 and TRBJ1-1; D ambiguous. CDR1 LNHDA and CDR2 SQIVND come from the germline V gene (reference sequence). V was cut by 6 bases and J by 5 bases, with 13 bases left in between. The CDR3 has 13 residues. The CDR3 region is CASRPPPGTEAFF. CDR3 nucleotide sequence: TGTGCCAGTAGACCCCCCCCGGGGACTGAAGCTTTCTTT.

The CDR3 DNA reads TGTGCCAGCAGCTTAGGCAGGGGAGTGACTGAAGCTTTCTTT. Amino acids: CASSLGRGVTEAFF. The gene calls are TRBV11-3 and TRBJ1-1, with D possibly being TRBD1 (6 bases). V shed 1 base and J shed 5 bases, with 11 bases lying between them. The CDR3 runs to 14 residues. The germline CDR1 and CDR2 sequences are SGHNT and YENEEA.

The rearrangement joins TRBV7-6 to TRBJ2-2; 7 positions agree with TRBD1. The CDR3 contains 16 residues. With V trimmed by 0 bases and J by 10 bases, 11 bases remained unmatched. CDR1 is SGHVS, CDR2 FNYEAQ, per germline. The CDR3 here is CASSLAQTGYAAELFF. CDR3 DNA sequence: TGTGCCAGCAGCTTAGCCCAGACAGGGTACGCTGCGGAGCTGTTTTTT. Looking up the rest from reference TRBV7-6 and TRBJ2-2 gives the full variable domain: GAGVSQSPRYKVTKRGQDVALRCDPISGHVSLYWYRQALGQGPEFLTYFNYEAQQDKSGLPNDRFSAERPEGSISTLTIQRTEQRDSAMYRCASSLAQTGYAAELFFGEGSRLTVL.

The V call is TRBV9, the J call TRBJ2-1; 8 bases match TRBD2. Germline V lookup: CDR1 SGDLS, CDR2 YYNGEE. The CDR3 runs 14 residues. The trim removed 3 bases at V and 4 bases at J, leaving 3 bases unmatched. The CDR3 here is CASSGGTSYNEQFF. The CDR3 DNA is TGTGCCAGCAGCGGGGGGACTAGTTACAATGAGCAGTTCTTC.

The CDR3 protein is CASSLLKRTVTYEQYF. The CDR3 DNA is TGTGCCAGCAGCCTCCTTAAGCGGACGGTTACCTACGAGCAGTACTTC. The chain carries TRBV11-2 and TRBJ2-7; D possibly corresponds to TRBD2 (5 bases). This CDR3 is 16 amino acids long. Trimming took 5 bases from V and 2 from J, leaving 19 bases between them. Germline CDR1 reads SGHAT; CDR2 reads FQNNGV.

Only one count was recorded for this clone. This chain uses TRBV19 with TRBJ2-5; weak D call: TRBD2 (5 bases). The CDR3 is made up of 13 amino acids. V was trimmed by 5 bases and J by 3 bases, leaving 10 bases between them. CDR1 is LNHDA, CDR2 SQIVND, per germline (reference sequence). The CDR3 loop is CASSPEGKETQYF. In DNA, the CDR3 is TGTGCCAGTAGTCCTGAGGGAAAAGAGACCCAGTACTTC.

The CDR3 DNA sequence: TGTGCCAGCAGTAAGGGGTGGTTCTACGAGCAGTACTTC. It specifies CASSKGWFYEQYF. The rearrangement links TRBV28 to TRBJ2-7, with D possibly TRBD1 on 5 matching bases. The germline V gene has CDR1 MDHEN and CDR2 SYDVKM. V was cut by 5 bases and J by 3 bases, with 11 bases left in between. The CDR3 is 13 residues long.

This chain links TRBV18 with TRBJ1-1, with a tentative D call TRBD1 (5 bases). The CDR3 sequence is 13 residues long. In germline, CDR1 is KGHSH, CDR2 LQKENI. Trimming shortened V by 6 bases and J by 7 bases, and 15 bases separated the two germline ends. The CDR3, as DNA: TGTGCCAGCTCCGCGGAGGGGTTTGATGAAGCTTTCTTT. It translates to CASSAEGFDEAFF.

This clone was seen only a few times. CDR3 sequence: CASRAKYGSDYEQYF. The CDR3 coding sequence is TGTGCCAGCAGGGCCAAATATGGAAGCGACTACGAGCAGTACTTC. This chain uses TRBV6-1 with TRBJ2-7, with D uncertain. Per the germline V gene, CDR1 is MNHNS and CDR2 is SASEGT. The germline V and J ends were trimmed by 6 bases and 3 bases, with 18 bases remaining between them. This CDR3 contains 15 residues.

The gene calls are TRBV20-1 and TRBJ1-2; D is unclear. Germline CDR1 reads DFQATT; CDR2 reads SNEGSKA (reference sequence). The CDR3 extends over 11 amino acids. Between the trimmed V and J ends, which lost 4 bases and 6 bases, there was a span of 9 bases. CDR3 nucleotide sequence: TGCAGTGCTACCTCGGGAGATGGCTACACCTTC. Protein product: CSATSGDGYTF.

This clone was seen only a few times. The chain is built from TRBV4-1 and TRBJ1-2, with D possibly matching TRBD1 (6 bases). The V end was cut by 1 base, the J end by 4 bases, with 13 bases between. The CDR3 spans 15 residues. CDR1 is MGHRA and CDR2 is YSYEKL in the germline V gene. The CDR3 region is CASSQGRDTFYGYTF. DNA for the CDR3: TGCGCCAGCAGCCAAGGACGGGACACCTTCTATGGCTACACCTTC.

This clone was found a few times. The rearrangement links TRBV5-4 to TRBJ2-1; 10 bases match TRBD2. Germline V CDR1 and CDR2: SGHNT, YYREEE (reference sequence). The CDR3 loop spans 16 amino acids. V shed 0 bases, J shed 8 bases, and the junction held 8 bases outside the gene matches. Here the CDR3 DNA reads TGTGCCAGCAGCTTGGAGGCTAGCGGGAGACCCCATGAGCAGTTCTTC. Encoded protein: CASSLEASGRPHEQFF.

The rearrangement links TRBV7-6 to TRBJ2-3, with D perhaps matching TRBD1 (6 bases). Germline V gene data show CDR1 as SGHVS and CDR2 as FNYEAQ. This CDR3 is built from 14 residues. V gave up 4 bases and J gave up 1 base, with 9 bases separating them. The CDR3 DNA follows: TGTGCCAGCAGCTCGTGGACAGGCACAGATACGCAGTATTTT. It yields the protein CASSSWTGTDTQYF.

V and J are TRBV7-2 and TRBJ2-1, with a possible D match to TRBD1 (6 bases). Trimming shortened V by 7 bases and J by 6 bases, and 16 bases separated the two germline ends. In germline, CDR1 is SGHTA, CDR2 FQGNSA. This CDR3 contains 14 residues. CDR3 region: CASKWGRGGNEQFF. The CDR3 coding sequence is TGTGCCAGCAAGTGGGGCAGGGGCGGCAATGAGCAGTTCTTC.

This clone has a handful of counts. This chain uses TRBV5-1 with TRBJ2-1, with TRBD2 matching 11 bases. With V trimmed by 7 bases and J by 6 bases, 9 bases remained unmatched. The CDR3 loop spans 15 amino acids. The germline gives CDR1 SGHRS, CDR2 YFSETQ. The CDR3 region is CASSLTSGSINEQFF. CDR3 coding DNA: TGCGCCAGCTCCTTAACTAGCGGGAGTATCAATGAGCAGTTCTTC.

This clone was observed a single time. The chain is built from TRBV1 and TRBJ1-5. TRBV1 counts as a pseudogene. This CDR3 is 15 amino acids long. DNA for the CDR3: TGCACCAGCAGCTGGGGGGGGCCGGCGGGGCAGCCCCAGCATTTT. This translates into CTSSWGGPAGQPQHF.